A selection of T cell receptor beta chains follows, all from one sample in a study of T cell repertoires in cytomegalovirus infection. Via MiXCR, TCRdb re-called the reads, giving one row per CDR3 protein. The sample includes 150,000 to 200,000 distinct CDR3 sequences, roughly 30% of them seen just once. Sequencing was carried out using PBMCs. These TCRs come from a human donor in good health (CMV status not recorded). Some clones in this sample may be carry-over from other donors' samples. Both conserved end residues are part of each CDR3. Some rows mark clone size as missing; the rest say once, few, many or name a class of expanded clone.

TRBV2	TRBJ1-2	.	CASSLQGAAISSDTGYTF
TRBV7-2	TRBJ1-1	.	CASSSRGGENTEAFF
TRBV6-2/TRBV6-3	TRBJ2-2	few	CASTAPTPSGQGTGELFF
TRBV7-2	TRBJ2-3	many	CASSLDRSTDTQYF
TRBV11-2	TRBJ2-5	few	CASSLGSVQETQYF
TRBV11-2	TRBJ1-2	.	CASRPGNYGYTF
TRBV7-8	TRBJ2-3	many	CASSPTGEVTDTQYF
TRBV7-3	TRBJ1-1	few	CASSPPGGKEAFF
TRBV20-1	TRBJ1-1	.	CSASYQGVGNTEAFF
TRBV11-3	TRBJ2-5	.	CASSFLQGQRVRETQYF
TRBV19	TRBJ1-2	.	CASTSDRVHGYTF
TRBV29-1	TRBJ2-7	once	CSVERQEKQYF
TRBV7-8	TRBJ1-2	many	CASSLAGQALYGYTF
TRBV7-2	TRBJ2-5	many	CASSRRPGAKVTQYF
TRBV7-9	TRBJ2-7	few	CASSRSSYEQYF
TRBV18	TRBJ2-7	.	CASSRAATGGSSAYEQYF
TRBV7-2	TRBJ1-5	many	CASSATGGSWSTQHF
TRBV7-2	TRBJ2-1	many	CASSLAEDEQFF
TRBV2	TRBJ2-6	.	CASQGEAGANVLTF
TRBV7-9	TRBJ2-3	.	CASSLALGGAADTQYF
TRBV11-2	TRBJ2-7	.	CASSLAGGQFYEQYF
TRBV10-3	TRBJ1-4	.	CAISDDLEKLFF
TRBV6-6	TRBJ1-2	.	CASSYYEGPTRGYTF
TRBV7-6	TRBJ2-1	many	CASSLRGDEQFF
TRBV4-3	TRBJ1-5	.	CASSQGSGISNQPQHF
TRBV7-2	TRBJ2-7	.	CASSSGQMRYF
TRBV6-6	TRBJ1-2	.	CASSLGQRNGYTF
TRBV7-2	TRBJ2-3	.	CASSPRLTQYF
TRBV6-6	TRBJ1-5	few	CASSGGTGGNQPQHF
TRBV29-1	TRBJ1-1	.	CSVEVSATEAFF
TRBV7-6	TRBJ2-2	.	CASSLSLRANTGELFF
TRBV5-6	TRBJ1-1	.	CASSLGTGAEAFF
TRBV14	TRBJ2-7	.	CASSPTSYEQYF
TRBV29-1	TRBJ1-1	.	CSASWAVTEAFF
TRBV6-2/TRBV6-3	TRBJ2-4	.	CASTESSKSIQYF
TRBV7-8	TRBJ2-3	few	CASSLEHGGTDTQYF
TRBV29-1	TRBJ2-2	.	CSVEETASGALNTGELFF
TRBV5-5	TRBJ1-1	.	CASSSGRQNMNTEAFF
TRBV5-6	TRBJ2-5	few	CASSTSVLAGRETQYF
TRBV7-6	TRBJ2-1	.	CASSLGGTNNEQFF
TRBV11-2	TRBJ2-7	.	CASSLDAGVTYEQYF
TRBV6-2/TRBV6-3	TRBJ1-1	few	CASRGLSGSNTEAFF
TRBV2	TRBJ2-3	.	CASTPRTGGTDTQYF
TRBV11-2	TRBJ2-1	few	CASSQTSREQFF
TRBV7-6	TRBJ1-1	many	CASSLGMNTEAFF
TRBV29-1	TRBJ2-1	.	CSCGEGEVAGNEQFF
TRBV29-1	TRBJ2-5	.	CSVGGAQETQYF
TRBV7-6	TRBJ2-1	few	CASSLRGSAYNEQFF
TRBV30	TRBJ1-2	.	CAWARDRFSNSGYTF
TRBV4-3	TRBJ1-1	.	CASSQGGRLNTEAFF
TRBV11-3	TRBJ2-2	few	CASSLDGQFTGELFF
TRBV4-1	TRBJ1-4	many	CASSQDRHAENEKLFF
TRBV5-1	TRBJ2-3	.	CASSLEATITDTQYF
TRBV29-1	TRBJ2-6	few	CSVEDGRHPSGANVLTF
TRBV15	TRBJ1-2	.	CATSRDLEGYGYTF
TRBV7-6	TRBJ2-7	.	CASSLAEASSYEQYF
TRBV4-3	TRBJ2-1	few	CASSQDKVYKQFF